Included here is one TCR beta chain sequence, with context. Its target is unknown. The data were taken from a study of vaccination effects on CD4 cells after COVID-19. ViraFEST used viral peptide pools to expand antigen-specific CD4+ T cells before sequencing. After around nine days in culture, the CD4+ T cells were isolated. Testing of the vaccine recipients showed negative nucleocapsid antibodies and no prior SARS-CoV-2 infection. Data came from immunoSEQ multiplex PCR; TCRdb stores just in-frame clones and leaves some out. The profile shows approximately 30,000 clones, roughly 73% of them singletons. Study results and limitations: Early timepoints after infection were absent, and convalescent patients were few in the study. Clones that were induced by infection or by vaccine showed marked contraction late after vaccination.

Germline CDR1 MRHNA, CDR2 SNTAGT. V lost 6 bases and J lost 4; bases outside the gene matches: 7. The CDR3 is 14 amino acids. The receptor was isolated from a human donor who received a COVID-19 vaccine. V is TRBV6-4 and J is TRBJ2-3; TRBD1 matches at 7 bases. Sequences were derived from CD4+ T cells from PBMCs cultured with HCoV-NL63 spike peptides, sampled before COVID-19 vaccination. The CDR3 loop reads CASRETGRADTQYF. CDR3 DNA: TGTGCCAGCAGAGAGACAGGGAGAGCAGATACGCAGTATTTT.